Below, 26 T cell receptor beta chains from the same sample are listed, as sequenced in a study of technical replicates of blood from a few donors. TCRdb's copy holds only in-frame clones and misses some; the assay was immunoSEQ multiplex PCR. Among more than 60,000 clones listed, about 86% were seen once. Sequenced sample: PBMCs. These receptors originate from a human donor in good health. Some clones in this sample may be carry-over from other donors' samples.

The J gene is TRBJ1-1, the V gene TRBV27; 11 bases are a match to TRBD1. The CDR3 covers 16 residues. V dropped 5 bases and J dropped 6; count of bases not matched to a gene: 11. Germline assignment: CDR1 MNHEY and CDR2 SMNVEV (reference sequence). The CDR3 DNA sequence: TGTGCCAGCAGTCCACCCCGGACAGGGGGCTGGTCTGAAGCTTTCTTT. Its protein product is CASSPPRTGGWSEAFF.

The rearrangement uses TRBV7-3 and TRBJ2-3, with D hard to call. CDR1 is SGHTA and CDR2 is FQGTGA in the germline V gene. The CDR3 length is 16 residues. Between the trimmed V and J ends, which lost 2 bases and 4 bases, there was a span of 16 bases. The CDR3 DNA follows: TGTGCCAGCAGCTTAGGCGCGAGCGAGGCGGCAGATACGCAGTATTTT. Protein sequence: CASSLGASEAADTQYF. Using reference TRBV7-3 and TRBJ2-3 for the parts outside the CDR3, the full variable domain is GAGVSQTPSNKVTEKGKYVELRCDPISGHTALYWYRQSLGQGPEFLIYFQGTGAADDSGLPNDRFFAVRPEGSVSTLKIQRTERGDSAVYLCASSLGASEAADTQYFGPGTRLTVL.

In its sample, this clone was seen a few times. The CDR3 here is CSFGGKENTEAFF. The CDR3 DNA follows: TGCAGCTTCGGGGGGAAGGAGAACACTGAAGCTTTCTTT. The chain uses TRBV29-1 and TRBJ1-1, with a possible D match to TRBD1 (5 bases). This CDR3 has 13 amino acids. Germline values: CDR1 SQVTM, CDR2 ANQGSEA. The V and J ends lost 8 bases and 1 base respectively, with 14 bases between them.

The CDR3 reads CASSLMEMNTEAFF. DNA for the CDR3: TGCGCCAGCAGCTTGATGGAGATGAACACTGAAGCTTTCTTT. The chain joins TRBV5-1 to TRBJ1-1; D not resolved. Trimming removed 1 base from V and 0 bases from J, with 7 bases in between. Germline lookup yields CDR1 SGHRS and CDR2 YFSETQ. This CDR3 is built from 14 residues.

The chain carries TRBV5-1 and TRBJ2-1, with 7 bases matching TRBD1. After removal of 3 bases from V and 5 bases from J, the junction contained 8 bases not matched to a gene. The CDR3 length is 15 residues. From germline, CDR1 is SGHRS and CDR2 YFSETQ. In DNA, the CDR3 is TGCGCCAGCAGCTCACGACAGGGTTGGGACAATGAGCAGTTCTTC. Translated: CASSSRQGWDNEQFF.

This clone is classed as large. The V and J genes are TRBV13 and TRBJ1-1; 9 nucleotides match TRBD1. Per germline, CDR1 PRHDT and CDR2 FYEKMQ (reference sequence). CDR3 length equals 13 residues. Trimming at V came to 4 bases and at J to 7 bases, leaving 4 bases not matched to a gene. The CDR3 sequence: CASSSGQGREAFF. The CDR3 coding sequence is TGTGCCAGCAGCTCGGGACAGGGCCGTGAAGCTTTCTTT.

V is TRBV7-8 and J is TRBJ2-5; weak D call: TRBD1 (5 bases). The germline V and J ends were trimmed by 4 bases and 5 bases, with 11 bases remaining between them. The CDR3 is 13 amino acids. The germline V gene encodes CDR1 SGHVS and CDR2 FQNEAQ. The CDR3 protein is CASSYGQGETQYF. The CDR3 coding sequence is TGTGCCAGCAGCTACGGACAAGGCGAGACCCAGTACTTC.

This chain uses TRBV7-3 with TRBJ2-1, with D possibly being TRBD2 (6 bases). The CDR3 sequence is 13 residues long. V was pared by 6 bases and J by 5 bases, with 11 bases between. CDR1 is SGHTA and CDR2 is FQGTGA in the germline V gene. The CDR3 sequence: CASRAGGDNEQFF. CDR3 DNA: TGTGCCAGCAGAGCCGGGGGAGACAATGAGCAGTTCTTC.

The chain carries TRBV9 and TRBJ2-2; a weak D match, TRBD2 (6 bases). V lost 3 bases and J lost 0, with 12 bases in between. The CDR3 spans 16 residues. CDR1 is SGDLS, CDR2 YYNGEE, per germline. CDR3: CASSGTGGANTGELFF. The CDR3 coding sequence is TGTGCCAGCAGCGGGACTGGCGGGGCGAACACCGGGGAGCTGTTTTTT.

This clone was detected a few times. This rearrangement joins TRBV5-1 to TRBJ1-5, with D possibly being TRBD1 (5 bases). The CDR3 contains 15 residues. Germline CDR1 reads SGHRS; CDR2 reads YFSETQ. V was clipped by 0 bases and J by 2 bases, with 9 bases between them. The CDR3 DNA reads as TGCGCCAGCAGCTTGGAAGGGGCGGGCAATCAGCCCCAGCATTTT. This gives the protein CASSLEGAGNQPQHF.

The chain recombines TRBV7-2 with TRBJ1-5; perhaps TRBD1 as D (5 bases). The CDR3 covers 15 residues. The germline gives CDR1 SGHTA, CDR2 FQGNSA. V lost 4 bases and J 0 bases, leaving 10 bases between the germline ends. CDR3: CASSSTGGSNQPQHF. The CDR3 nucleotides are TGTGCCAGCAGCTCCACCGGGGGTAGCAATCAGCCCCAGCATTTT.

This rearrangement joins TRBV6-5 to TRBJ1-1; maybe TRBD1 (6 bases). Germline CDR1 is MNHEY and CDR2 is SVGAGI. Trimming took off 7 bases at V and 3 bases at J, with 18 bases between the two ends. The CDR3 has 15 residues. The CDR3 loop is CASNQEQGWYTEAFF. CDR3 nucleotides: TGTGCCAGCAACCAAGAACAGGGTTGGTACACTGAAGCTTTCTTT.

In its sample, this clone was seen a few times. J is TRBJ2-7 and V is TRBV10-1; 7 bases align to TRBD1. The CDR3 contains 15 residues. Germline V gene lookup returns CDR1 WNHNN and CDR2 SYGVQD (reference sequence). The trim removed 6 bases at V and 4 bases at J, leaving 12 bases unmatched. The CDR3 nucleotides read TGCGCCAGCAGGAAACTTGGGACAGAACTTTACGAGCAGTACTTC. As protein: CASRKLGTELYEQYF.

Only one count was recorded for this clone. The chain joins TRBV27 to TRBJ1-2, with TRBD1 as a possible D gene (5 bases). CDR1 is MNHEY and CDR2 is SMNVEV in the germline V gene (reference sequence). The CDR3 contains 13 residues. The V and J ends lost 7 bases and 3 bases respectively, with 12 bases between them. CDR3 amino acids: CASTSGKYYGYTF. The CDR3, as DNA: TGTGCCAGCACGTCAGGGAAGTACTATGGCTACACCTTC.

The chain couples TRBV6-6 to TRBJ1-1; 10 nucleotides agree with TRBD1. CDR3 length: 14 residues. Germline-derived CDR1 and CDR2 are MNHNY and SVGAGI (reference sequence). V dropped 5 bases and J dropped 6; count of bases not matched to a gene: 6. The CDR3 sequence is CASSAGQGKAEAFF. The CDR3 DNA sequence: TGTGCCAGCAGTGCGGGACAGGGGAAGGCTGAAGCTTTCTTT.

The CDR3 DNA sequence: TGTGCCAGCAGCTCCTCAAACAGGGGGTTTGTGGGAAACACCATATATTTT. Translating gives CASSSSNRGFVGNTIYF. This sequence joins TRBV7-9 and TRBJ1-3, with 8 nucleotides matching TRBD1. The CDR3 consists of 17 residues. Per the germline V gene, CDR1 is SEHNR and CDR2 is FQNEAQ (reference sequence). The V and J ends lost 4 bases and 4 bases, in that order; junction bases with no gene match: 12.

The CDR3 DNA sequence: TGTGCCAGCAGTTACCGGGGGGGGCAAGGCTACACCTTC. Amino acids: CASSYRGGQGYTF. The V gene is TRBV6-6, the J gene TRBJ1-2; possibly TRBD1 for D (6 bases). Trimming shortened V by 2 bases and J by 8 bases, and 12 bases separated the two germline ends. Germline CDR1 reads MNHNY; CDR2 reads SVGAGI (reference sequence). This CDR3 region has 13 residues.

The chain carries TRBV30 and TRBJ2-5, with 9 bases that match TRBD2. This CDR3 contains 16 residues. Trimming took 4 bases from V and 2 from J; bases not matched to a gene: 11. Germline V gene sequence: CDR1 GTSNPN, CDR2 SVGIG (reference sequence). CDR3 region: CAWKASGMYRQETQYF. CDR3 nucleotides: TGTGCCTGGAAAGCTAGCGGGATGTATAGGCAAGAGACCCAGTACTTC.

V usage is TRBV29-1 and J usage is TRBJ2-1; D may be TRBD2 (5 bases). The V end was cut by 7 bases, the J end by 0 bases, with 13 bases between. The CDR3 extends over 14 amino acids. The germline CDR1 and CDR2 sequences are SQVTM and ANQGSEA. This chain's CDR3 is CSASVGSSYNEQFF. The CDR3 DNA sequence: TGCAGCGCCAGCGTGGGGAGCTCCTACAATGAGCAGTTCTTC.

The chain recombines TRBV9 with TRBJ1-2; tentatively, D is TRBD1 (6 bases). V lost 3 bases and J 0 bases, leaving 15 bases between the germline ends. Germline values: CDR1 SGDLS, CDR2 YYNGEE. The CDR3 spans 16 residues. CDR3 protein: CASSAGDGSANYGYTF. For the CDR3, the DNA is TGTGCCAGCAGCGCAGGGGACGGCTCGGCTAACTATGGCTACACCTTC.

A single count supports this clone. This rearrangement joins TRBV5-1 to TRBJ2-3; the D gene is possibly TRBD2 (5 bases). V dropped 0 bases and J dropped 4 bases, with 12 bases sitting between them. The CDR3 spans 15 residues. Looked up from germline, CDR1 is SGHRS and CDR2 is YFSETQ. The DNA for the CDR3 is TGCGCCAGCAGCTTGGCGGGGTATGTAGCAGATACGCAGTATTTT. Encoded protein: CASSLAGYVADTQYF.

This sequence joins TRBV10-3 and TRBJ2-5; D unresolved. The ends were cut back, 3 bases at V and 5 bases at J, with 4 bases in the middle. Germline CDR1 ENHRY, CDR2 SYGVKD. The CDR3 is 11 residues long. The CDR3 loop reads CAISDGETQYF. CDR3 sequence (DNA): TGTGCCATCAGTGACGGGGAGACCCAGTACTTC.

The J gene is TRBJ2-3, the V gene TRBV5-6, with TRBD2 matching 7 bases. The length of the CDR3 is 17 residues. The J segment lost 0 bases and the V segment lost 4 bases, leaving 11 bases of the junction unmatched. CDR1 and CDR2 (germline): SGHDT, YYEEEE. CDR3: CASSVLGTKPSTDTQYF. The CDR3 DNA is TGTGCCAGCAGCGTACTAGGGACTAAACCTAGCACAGATACGCAGTATTTT.

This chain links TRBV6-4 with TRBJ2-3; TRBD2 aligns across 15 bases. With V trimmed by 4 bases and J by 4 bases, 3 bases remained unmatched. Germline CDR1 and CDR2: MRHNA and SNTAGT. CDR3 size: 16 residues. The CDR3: CASSGGLAGGSDTQYF. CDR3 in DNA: TGTGCCAGCAGTGGAGGACTAGCGGGGGGGTCAGATACGCAGTATTTT.

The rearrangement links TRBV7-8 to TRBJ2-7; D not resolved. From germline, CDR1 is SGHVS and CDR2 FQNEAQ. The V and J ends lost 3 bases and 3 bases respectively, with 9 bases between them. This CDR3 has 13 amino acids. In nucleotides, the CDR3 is TGTGCCAGCAGCTTGGGCGTCGGCTACGAGCAGTACTTC. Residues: CASSLGVGYEQYF.

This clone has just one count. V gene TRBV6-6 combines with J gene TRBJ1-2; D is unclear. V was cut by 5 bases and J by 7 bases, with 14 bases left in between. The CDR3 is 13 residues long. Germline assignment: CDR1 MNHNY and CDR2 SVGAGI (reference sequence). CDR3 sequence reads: CASSPSLEGGYTF. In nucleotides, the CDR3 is TGTGCCAGCAGTCCCTCTCTGGAGGGTGGCTACACCTTC.